This is a list of T cell receptor beta chains from one sample in a study of breast tumors, draining lymph nodes, adjacent tissues. TCRdb fed the multiplex PCR reads into MiXCR, producing one record per CDR3 protein. There are some 140,000 distinct CDR3 sequences in the sample; less than 25% occur only once, and about 2% lies in the top ten. Sequencing was done on a sample of axillary lymph node tissue. Receptors were obtained from a female donor with breast cancer. Some clones in this sample may be carry-over from other donors' samples. CDR3s include the opening cysteine and the closing phenylalanine or tryptophan. A D gene is named only where the DNA matches it firmly. Not every row has a clone size; where given, it reads once, few, many or a size class.

v_call	d_call	j_call	clone_size	cdr3_nt	cdr3_aa
TRBV20-1	.	TRBJ2-1	.	TGCAGCCCCGCCGGGGGCCTCTCCTACAATGGGCAGTTCTTC	CSPAGGLSYNGQFF
TRBV19	TRBD1	TRBJ1-2	many	TGTGCCAGTAGTAAAATCCGGGGTGGCGGACAGGGGACTGCTAACTATGGCTACACCTTC	CASSKIRGGGQGTANYGYTF
TRBV28	.	TRBJ1-6	many	TGTGCCAGCAGTTTATCGGGGGAATCACCCCTCCACTTT	CASSLSGESPLHF
TRBV2	.	TRBJ1-2	many	TGTGCCAGCTCGAGGGGTGTTTTAGATGGCTACACCTTC	CASSRGVLDGYTF
TRBV19	.	TRBJ2-7	many	TGTGCCAGTAGTAAGGCCCGCTCCTACGAGCAGTACTTC	CASSKARSYEQYF
TRBV10-3	.	TRBJ2-4	few	TGTGCCACCCGTCCTAGTTTGGGGAGCATTCAGTACTTC	CATRPSLGSIQYF
TRBV3-1	.	TRBJ1-2	.	TGTGCCAGCAGCCGGGAACAGGTCCTACCCCGAGACGGCTACACCTTC	CASSREQVLPRDGYTF
TRBV20-1	.	TRBJ2-1	.	TGCAGTGCTGCCTCTCCTAGCGCTTACAGTGAGCAGTTCTTC	CSAASPSAYSEQFF
TRBV20-1	.	TRBJ2-7	many	TGCAGTGCTGAAAGGGTCTCCTACGAGCAGTACTTC	CSAERVSYEQYF
TRBV7-8	TRBD1	TRBJ1-3	many	TGTGCCAGCAGCCCCCCAGGGGGCTCTGGAAACACCATATATTTT	CASSPPGGSGNTIYF
TRBV6-6	.	TRBJ1-4	.	TGTGCCAGCAGCGAACCGGGGAATCAGGAAAAACTGTTTTTT	CASSEPGNQEKLFF
TRBV6-1	.	TRBJ1-5	many	TGTGCCAGCAGTGAAGACGCGTTCGGGGGATCACAGCCCCAGCATTTT	CASSEDAFGGSQPQHF
TRBV20-1	.	TRBJ2-7	many	TGCAGTGCTACTAGCGCGTACGAGCAGTACTTC	CSATSAYEQYF
TRBV29-1	TRBD1	TRBJ2-7	many	TGCAGCGTTGGGCAGGGGGCCGACGAGCAGTACTTC	CSVGQGADEQYF
TRBV20-1	TRBD1	TRBJ2-4	.	TGCAGTGCTAGAGCTGTACAGGGGGATAGCATTCAGTACTTC	CSARAVQGDSIQYF
TRBV19	.	TRBJ2-3	many	TGTGCCAGTAGTATCGGTGGGAGTGTCGATACGCAGTATTTT	CASSIGGSVDTQYF
TRBV28	.	TRBJ1-3	few	TGTGCCAGCAGTTTATCGGGGCGCACTGGAAACACCATATATTTT	CASSLSGRTGNTIYF
TRBV12-3/TRBV12-4	TRBD2	TRBJ2-1	many	TGTGCCAGCAGTTTAAGGACTAGCGGAGAGTACAATGAGCAGTTCTTC	CASSLRTSGEYNEQFF
TRBV28	TRBD2	TRBJ2-7	.	TGTGCCAGCAGTACTACGGGGGGTCGACAGATGAGAGTCTACGAGCAGTACTTC	CASSTTGGRQMRVYEQYF
TRBV4-1	.	TRBJ1-5	.	TGCGCCAGCAGCCAAGACGGGGCACGCCTCCGCAATCAGCCCCAGCATTTT	CASSQDGARLRNQPQHF
TRBV30	TRBD1	TRBJ2-2	many	TGTGCCTGGATGGACAGGGGCGGGGAGCTGTTTTTT	CAWMDRGGELFF
TRBV24-1	TRBD1	TRBJ1-5	many	TGTGCCACCAGTGAAACAGGGGTGCCCCAGCATTTT	CATSETGVPQHF
TRBV6-2/TRBV6-3	TRBD1	TRBJ1-2	many	TGTGCCAGCAGCCCTGGGACAGGGGATGGCTACACCTTC	CASSPGTGDGYTF
TRBV7-9	.	TRBJ2-3	few	TGTGCCAGCAGCTTAGGGGTCGGGAGCGGCGACACGCAGTATTTT	CASSLGVGSGDTQYF
TRBV14	TRBD2	TRBJ2-5	many	TGTGCCAGCAGCCAAGCAGCGGGAGGAAGTGAGACCCAGTACTTC	CASSQAAGGSETQYF
TRBV5-4	.	TRBJ1-2	few	TGTGCCAGCAGCTTGGCCCCGAACTATGGCTACACCTTC	CASSLAPNYGYTF